Below are 19 T cell receptor beta chains sequenced from a single sample in a study of blood T cell repertoires in COVID-19. Sequencing was performed with immunoSEQ multiplex PCR; in TCRdb, only in-frame clones are kept and a portion is missing. The table includes 350,000 to 400,000 clones, 86% detected once. The material sequenced was peripheral blood. Every receptor here comes from a woman in her fifties or sixties with COVID-19, enrolled during active disease.

The genes are TRBV6-6 and TRBJ2-7; the match to TRBD2 covers 7 bases. The CDR3 has 15 amino acids. J was trimmed by 0 bases and V by 8 bases; bases with no gene match: 10. Germline lookup yields CDR1 MNHNY and CDR2 SVGAGI (reference sequence). The CDR3 nucleotides are TGTGCCAGCCTCGGGGTAGCGGGCCTCTCCTACGAGCAGTACTTC. Amino acid sequence: CASLGVAGLSYEQYF.

The J gene is TRBJ1-3, the V gene TRBV4-1; D not certain. CDR3 size: 15 residues. Trimming cost V 0 bases and J 1 base, with 7 bases left between them. CDR1 MGHRA and CDR2 YSYEKL come from the germline V gene. The CDR3 nucleotides read TGCGCCAGCAGCCAAGAGGGCAGTTCTGGAAACACCATATATTTT. This codes for CASSQEGSSGNTIYF.

The V and J genes are TRBV5-4 and TRBJ2-5; 9 nucleotides match TRBD2. Germline trimming cut 4 bases from V and 5 bases from J; bases unmatched to any gene: 3. The germline gives CDR1 SGHNT, CDR2 YYREEE (reference sequence). The CDR3 runs 13 residues. The CDR3 nucleotides are TGTGCCAGCAGCGCCGGGACTAGCGAGACCCAGTACTTC. It translates to CASSAGTSETQYF.

The V and J genes are TRBV7-2 and TRBJ2-3; 11 bases match TRBD2. The V and J ends lost 2 bases and 6 bases, in that order; junction bases with no gene match: 13. Germline CDR1 is SGHTA and CDR2 is FQGNSA. The CDR3 contains 18 residues. The CDR3 loop reads CASSLSMMVAGGPDTQYF. The CDR3 coding sequence is TGTGCCAGCAGCTTATCTATGATGGTAGCGGGGGGGCCGGATACGCAGTATTTT.

CDR3 DNA sequence: TGTGCCAGCAGCTCTGGACTAGTCCCCGGAGAGACCCAGTACTTC. Its protein product is CASSSGLVPGETQYF. This chain joins TRBV5-5 and TRBJ2-5; 7 bases line up with TRBD2. CDR3 length: 15 amino acids. CDR1 SGHKS and CDR2 YYEKEE come from the germline V gene (reference sequence). After removal of 3 bases from V and 4 bases from J, the junction contained 9 bases not matched to a gene.

The chain couples TRBV4-1 to TRBJ2-2, with 8 bases fitting TRBD1. Germline V gene data show CDR1 as MGHRA and CDR2 as YSYEKL. With V trimmed by 1 base and J by 2 bases, 6 bases remained unmatched. CDR3 length equals 17 residues. The CDR3 here is CASSQGGQGANTGELFF. For the CDR3, the DNA is TGCGCCAGCAGCCAAGGAGGTCAGGGGGCCAACACCGGGGAGCTGTTTTTT.

This clone came up a few times. The junction and the germline gene differ at one end; a read error may be behind it. This chain joins TRBV5-1 and TRBJ1-5; weak D call: TRBD1 (5 bases). CDR3 length: 11 residues. The germline V gene has CDR1 SGHRS and CDR2 YFSETQ. The CDR3 sequence is CASSNGGEEEF. CDR3 nucleotide sequence: TGCGCCAGCAGTAATGGAGGGGAAGAGGAATTT.

The V gene is TRBV4-2, the J gene TRBJ1-2; 10 nucleotides align to TRBD1. There are 19 residues in the CDR3. J gave up 1 base and V 1 base, and 12 bases lay outside the gene matches. Germline V gene lookup returns CDR1 LGHNA and CDR2 YNFKEQ. The CDR3 loop reads CASSQGTDRGLRHNYGYTF. The DNA for the CDR3 is TGTGCCAGCAGCCAAGGGACCGACAGGGGGCTAAGACATAACTATGGCTACACCTTC.

The gene calls are TRBV18 and TRBJ1-2; D remains unclear. The CDR3 loop spans 14 amino acids. CDR1 is KGHSH, CDR2 LQKENI, per germline. The V end was cut by 2 bases, the J end by 9 bases, with 16 bases between. Here the CDR3 DNA reads TGTGCCAGCTCACCAGGTTTGGTCGCGGAACGCTACACCTTC. It codes for CASSPGLVAERYTF.

This clone was detected once. The V call is TRBV14, the J call TRBJ1-4; D unresolved. Germline-derived CDR1 and CDR2 are SGHDN and FVKESK. Trimming shortened V by 0 bases and J by 8 bases, and 16 bases separated the two germline ends. CDR3 length: 16 residues. The chain's CDR3 is CASSQELSAGREKLFF. CDR3 sequence (DNA): TGTGCCAGCAGCCAAGAGCTCTCGGCAGGAAGAGAAAAACTGTTTTTT.

Concerning this clone: Relative to the germline gene, one junction end is altered; a read error may explain this. This sequence joins TRBV7-3 and TRBJ1-1; the match to TRBD1 covers 9 bases. The germline V gene has CDR1 SGHTA and CDR2 FQGTGA. This CDR3 has 14 amino acids. The CDR3 coding sequence is TGTGCCAGCAGCTTATCAGACAGGGGGTCTAAGCGGGTCTTT. Protein: CASSLSDRGSKRVF.

V gene TRBV12-3 or TRBV12-4 combines with J gene TRBJ1-1, with a tentative D call TRBD1 (5 bases). The CDR3 length is 11 residues. Between the trimmed V and J ends, which lost 3 bases and 10 bases, there was a span of 9 bases. The CDR3: CASSFQGGAFF. The CDR3 DNA follows: TGTGCCAGCAGTTTCCAGGGAGGAGCTTTCTTT.

The genes are TRBV9 and TRBJ1-1; weak D call: TRBD1 (5 bases). This CDR3 is 12 amino acids long. Germline V gene lookup returns CDR1 SGDLS and CDR2 YYNGEE. V gave up 0 bases and J gave up 8 bases, with 8 bases separating them. CDR3 loop: CASSVVAGEAFF. DNA for the CDR3: TGTGCCAGCAGCGTAGTCGCAGGGGAAGCTTTCTTT.

The gene calls are TRBV7-8 and TRBJ2-3, with D maybe TRBD2 (6 bases). CDR1 SGHVS and CDR2 FQNEAQ come from the germline V gene. Trimming took 5 bases from V and 2 from J, leaving 20 bases between them. The CDR3 runs to 17 residues. CDR3 sequence: CASSGLVVLATTDTQYF. The CDR3 DNA reads as TGTGCCAGCAGCGGCCTAGTGGTACTAGCCACCACAGATACGCAGTATTTT.

The chain uses TRBV4-2 and TRBJ1-2; D is unclear. Trimming cost V 0 bases and J 2 bases, with 7 bases left between them. Germline loops: CDR1 LGHNA, CDR2 YNFKEQ. This CDR3 spans 14 amino acids. This CDR3 reads CASSQDAGNYGYTF. In DNA form, the CDR3 reads TGTGCCAGCAGCCAAGATGCGGGAAACTATGGCTACACCTTC.

The chain uses TRBV6-1 and TRBJ2-7; no reliable D call. This CDR3 has 13 amino acids. Germline V gene lookup returns CDR1 MNHNS and CDR2 SASEGT. V lost 1 base and J lost 3, with 7 bases in between. This CDR3 reads CASSEELYYEQYF. The CDR3 coding sequence is TGTGCCAGCAGTGAAGAGCTTTACTACGAGCAGTACTTC.

In this sample, this clone turned up once. V is TRBV5-1 and J is TRBJ2-5; 11 bases are a match to TRBD2. After removal of 4 bases from V and 4 bases from J, the junction contained 12 bases not matched to a gene. Germline loops: CDR1 SGHRS, CDR2 YFSETQ. The CDR3 extends over 17 amino acids. The CDR3 nucleotides are TGCGCCAGCAGCCGTAGCGGGGGGGCTAGGTTTGGAGAGACCCAGTACTTC. Amino acid sequence: CASSRSGGARFGETQYF. The entire variable domain, with the rest obtained from reference TRBV5-1 and TRBJ2-5, is as follows: KAGVTQTPRYLIKTRGQQVTLSCSPISGHRSVSWYQQTPGQGLQFLFEYFSETQRNKGNFPGRFSGRQFSNSRSEMNVSTLELGDSALYLCASSRSGGARFGETQYFGPGTRLLVL.

This clone has a single count. This chain uses TRBV30 with TRBJ1-2, with a possible D match to TRBD1 (6 bases). Germline CDR1 is GTSNPN and CDR2 is SVGIG (reference sequence). CDR3 length: 14 residues. V was pared by 3 bases and J by 5 bases, with 16 bases between. DNA of the CDR3: TGTGCCTGGAGAAACAAGGACAGAGGATATGGCTACACCTTC. Its protein is CAWRNKDRGYGYTF.

The chain carries TRBV18 and TRBJ1-6, with D possibly being TRBD1 (6 bases). The CDR3 has 16 residues. Trimming took off 3 bases at V and 9 bases at J, with 18 bases between the two ends. Germline V gives CDR1 KGHSH, CDR2 LQKENI. CDR3 sequence reads: CASSPGWAGVGSPLHF. The CDR3 DNA sequence: TGTGCCAGCTCACCGGGTTGGGCAGGGGTTGGTTCACCCCTCCACTTT. Complete variable domain (other parts from reference TRBV18 and TRBJ1-6): NAGVMQNPRHLVRRRGQEARLRCSPMKGHSHVYWYRQLPEEGLKFMVYLQKENIIDESGMPKERFSAEFPKEGPSILRIQQVVRGDSAAYFCASSPGWAGVGSPLHFGNGTRLTVT.